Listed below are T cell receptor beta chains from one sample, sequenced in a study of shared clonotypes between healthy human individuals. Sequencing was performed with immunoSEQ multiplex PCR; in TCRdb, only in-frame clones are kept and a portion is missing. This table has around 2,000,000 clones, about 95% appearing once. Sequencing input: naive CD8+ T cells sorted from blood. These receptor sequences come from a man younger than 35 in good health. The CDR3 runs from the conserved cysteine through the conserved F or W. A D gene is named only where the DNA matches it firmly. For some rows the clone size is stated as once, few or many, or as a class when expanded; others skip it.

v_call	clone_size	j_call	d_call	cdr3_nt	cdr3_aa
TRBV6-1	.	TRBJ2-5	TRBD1	TGTGCCAGCAGTGAACCCGGGACAGGGGATGAGACCCAGTACTTC	CASSEPGTGDETQYF
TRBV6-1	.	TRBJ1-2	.	TGTGCCAGCAGTGAAGCAGGTATCTGGCCCGGCTACACCTTC	CASSEAGIWPGYTF
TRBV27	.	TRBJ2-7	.	TGTGCCAGCAGTTCGAGGGGATGGGACTACGAGCAGTACTTC	CASSSRGWDYEQYF
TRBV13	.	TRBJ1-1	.	TGTGCCAGCAGCTTCAGGGGAACTGAAGCTTTCTTT	CASSFRGTEAFF
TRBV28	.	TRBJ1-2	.	TGTGCCAGCAGTTTACTGGACCAGGGAGATGGTTATGGCTACACCTTC	CASSLLDQGDGYGYTF
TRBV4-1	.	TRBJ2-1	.	TGCGCCAGCAGCCAGGAGCTGTGGGCAGGGGGGTACAATGAGCAGTTCTTC	CASSQELWAGGYNEQFF
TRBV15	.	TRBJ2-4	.	TGTGCCACCAGCAGAGAGACAGAAATAGCCAAAAACATTCAGTACTTC	CATSRETEIAKNIQYF
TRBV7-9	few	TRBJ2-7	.	TGTGCCAGCAGCTCAGGGGTTTCCTACGAGCAGTACTTC	CASSSGVSYEQYF
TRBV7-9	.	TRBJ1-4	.	TGTGCCAGCAGCCCCAGGGACACCCGAATTGCAACTAATGAAAAACTGTTTTTT	CASSPRDTRIATNEKLFF
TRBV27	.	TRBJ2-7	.	TGTGCCAGCAGTCCCCCGGACCACCCCTACGAGCAGTACTTC	CASSPPDHPYEQYF
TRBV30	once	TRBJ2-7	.	TGTGCCTGGAGTACAGACTCCTACGAGCAGTACTTC	CAWSTDSYEQYF
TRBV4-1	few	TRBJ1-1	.	TGCGCCAGCAGCCAAGATCGTCCCCTCGACCCTGAAGCTTTCTTT	CASSQDRPLDPEAFF
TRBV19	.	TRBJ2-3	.	TGTGCCAGTAGTATGCCAGGGTCGAGCACAGATACGCAGTATTTT	CASSMPGSSTDTQYF
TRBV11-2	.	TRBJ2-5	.	TGTGCCAGCAGCTTAGTTGGACCGGTTGGGGAGACCCAGTACTTC	CASSLVGPVGETQYF
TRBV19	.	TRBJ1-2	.	TGTGCCAGTAGTATAATGGGGGCCGCTCCCTATGGCTACACCTTC	CASSIMGAAPYGYTF